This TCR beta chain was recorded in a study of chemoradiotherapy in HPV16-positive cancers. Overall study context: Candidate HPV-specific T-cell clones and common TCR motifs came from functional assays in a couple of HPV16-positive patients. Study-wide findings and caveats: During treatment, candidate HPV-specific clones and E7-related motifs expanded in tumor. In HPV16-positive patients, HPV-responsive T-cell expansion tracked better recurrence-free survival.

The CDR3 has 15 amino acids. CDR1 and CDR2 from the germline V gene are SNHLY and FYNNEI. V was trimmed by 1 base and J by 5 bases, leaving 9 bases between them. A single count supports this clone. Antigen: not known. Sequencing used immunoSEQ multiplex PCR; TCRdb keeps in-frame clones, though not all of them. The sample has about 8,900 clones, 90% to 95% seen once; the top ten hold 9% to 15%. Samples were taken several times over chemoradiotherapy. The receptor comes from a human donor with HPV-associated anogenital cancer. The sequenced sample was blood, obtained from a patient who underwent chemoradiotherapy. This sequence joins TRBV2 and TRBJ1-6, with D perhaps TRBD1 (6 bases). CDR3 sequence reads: CASSEGGRNNSPLHF. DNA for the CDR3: TGTGCCAGCAGTGAAGGGGGGCGAAATAATTCACCCCTCCACTTT.